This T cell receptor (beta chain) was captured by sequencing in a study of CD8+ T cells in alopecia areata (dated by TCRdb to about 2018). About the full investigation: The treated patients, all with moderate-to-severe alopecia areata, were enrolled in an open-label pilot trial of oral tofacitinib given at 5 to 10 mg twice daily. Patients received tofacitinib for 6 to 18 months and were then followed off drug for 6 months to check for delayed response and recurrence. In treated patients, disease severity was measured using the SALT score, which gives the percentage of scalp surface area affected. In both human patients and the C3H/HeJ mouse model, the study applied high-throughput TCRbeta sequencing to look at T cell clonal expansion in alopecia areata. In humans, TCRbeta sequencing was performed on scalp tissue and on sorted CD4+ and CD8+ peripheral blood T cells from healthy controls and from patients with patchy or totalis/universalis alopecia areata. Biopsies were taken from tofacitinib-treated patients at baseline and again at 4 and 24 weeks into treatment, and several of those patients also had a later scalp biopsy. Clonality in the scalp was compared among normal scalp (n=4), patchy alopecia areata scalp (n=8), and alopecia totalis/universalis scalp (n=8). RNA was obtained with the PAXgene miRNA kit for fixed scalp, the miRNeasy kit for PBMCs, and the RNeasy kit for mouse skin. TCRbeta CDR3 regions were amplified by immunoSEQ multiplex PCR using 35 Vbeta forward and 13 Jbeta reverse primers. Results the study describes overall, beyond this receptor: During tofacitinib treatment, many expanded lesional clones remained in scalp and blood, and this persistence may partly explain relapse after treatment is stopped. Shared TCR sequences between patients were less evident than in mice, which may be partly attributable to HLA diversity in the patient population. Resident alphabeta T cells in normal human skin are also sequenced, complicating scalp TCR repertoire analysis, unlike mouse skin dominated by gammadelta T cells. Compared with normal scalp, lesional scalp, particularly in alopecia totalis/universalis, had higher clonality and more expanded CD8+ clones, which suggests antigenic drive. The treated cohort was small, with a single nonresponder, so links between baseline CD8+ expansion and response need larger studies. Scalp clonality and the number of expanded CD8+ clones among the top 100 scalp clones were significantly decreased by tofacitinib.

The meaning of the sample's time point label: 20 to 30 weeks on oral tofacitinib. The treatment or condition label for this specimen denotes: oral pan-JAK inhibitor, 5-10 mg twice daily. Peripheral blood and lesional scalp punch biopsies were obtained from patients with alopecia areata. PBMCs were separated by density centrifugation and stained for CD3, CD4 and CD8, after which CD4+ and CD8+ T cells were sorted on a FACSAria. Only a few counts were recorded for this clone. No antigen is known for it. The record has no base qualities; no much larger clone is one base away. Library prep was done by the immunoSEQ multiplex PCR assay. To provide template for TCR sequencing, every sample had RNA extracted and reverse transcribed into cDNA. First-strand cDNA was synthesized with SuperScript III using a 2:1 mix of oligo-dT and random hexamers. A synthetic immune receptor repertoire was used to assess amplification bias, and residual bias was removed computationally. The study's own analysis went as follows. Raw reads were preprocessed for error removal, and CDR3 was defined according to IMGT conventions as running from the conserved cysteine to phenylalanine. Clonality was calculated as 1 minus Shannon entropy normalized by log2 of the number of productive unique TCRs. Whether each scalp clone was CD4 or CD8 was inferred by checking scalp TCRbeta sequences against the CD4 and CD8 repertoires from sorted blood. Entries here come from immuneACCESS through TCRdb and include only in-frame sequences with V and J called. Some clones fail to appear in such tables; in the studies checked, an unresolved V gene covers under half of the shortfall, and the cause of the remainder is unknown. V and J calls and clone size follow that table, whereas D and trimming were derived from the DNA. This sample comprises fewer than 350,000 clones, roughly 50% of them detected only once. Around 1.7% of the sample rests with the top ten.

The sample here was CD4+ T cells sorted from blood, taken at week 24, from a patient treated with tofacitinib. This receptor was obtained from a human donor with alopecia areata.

The CDR3 protein sequence reads: CASSPDGSSPLHF. The DNA sequence is TGTGCCAGCAGCCCAGACGGGAGCTCACCCCTCCACTTT. The chain is made from TRBV2 and TRBJ1-6, with the D gene call left open. Taken from the germline V gene, the CDR1 and CDR2 loops are SNHLY and FYNNEI. CDR3 length: 13 amino acids, cysteine to phenylalanine. The CDR3 DNA has 39 bases and is translated from base 1. Deletion took 6 bases off V and 10 bases off J, with a span of 13 bases between the germline ends.